This T cell receptor (beta chain) was sequenced in a study of long-term antiretroviral therapy in people with HIV (dated by TCRdb to 2021 to 2024). Turning to the overall study: The earliest samples were collected roughly a decade before the 2015 WHO recommendation for immediate ART, at a time when ART was usually postponed until CD4 counts fell. A retrospective serial study tested whether ART initiation and durable HIV suppression were associated with changes in peripheral blood TRB repertoire composition and diversity. A total of over 150 cryopreserved PBMC samples came from around 30 adults with confirmed HIV infection and were collected serially over a mean of around 6 years (range 1-12). About 40% of the 30 participants with HIV were female. No cross-contamination during QIAcube processing was seen in test extractions of a monoclonal T-cell line run alongside 30 to 35 polyclonal samples. Study-wide findings and limitations: Starting ART was linked to a significant rise in TRB diversity, yet even with long-term ART the diversity remained significantly lower than in transplant donor controls. Inferences about post-ART repertoire changes are limited because no data were available on ART adherence, viral resistance or therapy changes. Limited PBMC availability meant only the TCR beta chain was sequenced, without alpha chain pairing. The samples span the years 2004 to 2017, and the ART regimens used may be less effective than current regimens. At every time point, the repertoire was dominated by expanded TRB clones first identified before ART initiation, although this dominance fluctuated and, in many PLHIV, declined after ART. Unsorted PBMC were profiled instead of sorted CD4+ and CD8+ T cells because pre-ART samples had limited cell numbers. HIV repertoires had narrower CDR3 length ranges than controls, and the network structure suggested an antigen-experienced repertoire that shifted only slightly toward naive after ART.

Inclusion was restricted to participants for whom at least one PBMC sample before ART initiation and at least two post-ART samples were available. All participants with HIV were treated in the United States of America. Cryopreserved samples of about 0.9-11 million PBMC were thawed and washed before DNA extraction. At the time of the earliest PBMC sample, participants with HIV were aged between roughly 20 and 55 years. Each participant contributed PBMC samples from 1-4 timepoints before ART initiation and 2-8 timepoints after ART initiation, with a median of 7 samples. For every participant, serial HIV viral load, CD4+ T-cell count, ART history and demographic data were obtained. Using a Qiagen kit on a QIAcube, genomic DNA was extracted from unsorted PBMC, with samples processed in batches of 12. Per the germline V gene, MNHEY is the CDR1 and SVGAGI is the CDR2. Trimming costs V 2 bases and J 1 base, and their ends lie 9 bases apart. The CDR3 covers 15 residues, taking in both the cysteine and the phenylalanine. Only the CDR3 DNA is retained, 45 bases long and in frame from the first base.

The immunoSEQ hsTCRB v3.0 assay was used at survey level resolution to sequence the TRB variable region. The target sequencing depth for TRB was about 40,000-50,000 T-cell genomes per sample. Pooled TRB libraries were sequenced on an Illumina MiSeq with a v3 150-cycle kit. The authors processed their data as follows. Repertoire analysis was performed in R inside a reproducible Nextflow workflow that covered QC, data transformation and analysis. LymphoSeq2, an R package for AIRR-Seq data exploration, was used to implement custom analyses. A few samples yielding fewer than 5000 total TRB sequences were excluded, leaving around 200 analyzed HIV repertoires. Among the approximately 200 retained HIV repertoires, 59 were collected before ART initiation and fewer than 150 were collected after ART initiation. Repertoires were downsampled to 5000 TRB nucleotide sequences, with summary statistics averaged over 100 downsampling iterations. The analysis kept only TRB sequences whose CDR3 regions were at least seven amino acids long. Two measures captured diversity: a Shannon entropy-derived clonality score and the Gini coefficient. In the repertoire networks, any two of the top 5000 CDR3 amino acid sequences were connected whenever the two sequences differed by an edit distance of one. Antigen specificity groups and MHC restriction were predicted for TRB CDR3 amino acid sequences with GLIPH2. Known CMV, EBV, HIV or tissue antigen associations were flagged by matching CDR3 amino acid sequences against VDJdb and McPAS-TCR. Pre-ART, post-ART and control groups were compared with Wilcoxon signed-rank tests and Holm-Bonferroni correction. What TCRdb holds here is the immuneACCESS table cut down to in-frame rearrangements. Part of the clones is not present; checked against another copy, under half of the missing clones reflect an unresolved V gene, and the others are unexplained. Clonal size and the V and J genes are those of that table, whereas D and trimming came from the DNA. This sample gives roughly 18,000 clones in total; approximately 88% of them show up just once. Roughly 8% of the sample comes from the top ten.

As to this clone: Its antigen is not yet known. The input lacks base qualities; no much larger clone sits a single base away.

The TCR sequence derives from a young man with HIV. The sample here was unsorted PBMCs, taken 0.9 years after starting antiretroviral therapy. Here the chain combines TRBV6-5 and TRBJ2-1; the best D guess is TRBD1, with 5 bases matching. The CDR3 reads as follows: CASSYEAGSYNEQFF. The nucleotides read TGTGCCAGCAGTTACGAGGCAGGGTCCTACAATGAGCAGTTCTTC.